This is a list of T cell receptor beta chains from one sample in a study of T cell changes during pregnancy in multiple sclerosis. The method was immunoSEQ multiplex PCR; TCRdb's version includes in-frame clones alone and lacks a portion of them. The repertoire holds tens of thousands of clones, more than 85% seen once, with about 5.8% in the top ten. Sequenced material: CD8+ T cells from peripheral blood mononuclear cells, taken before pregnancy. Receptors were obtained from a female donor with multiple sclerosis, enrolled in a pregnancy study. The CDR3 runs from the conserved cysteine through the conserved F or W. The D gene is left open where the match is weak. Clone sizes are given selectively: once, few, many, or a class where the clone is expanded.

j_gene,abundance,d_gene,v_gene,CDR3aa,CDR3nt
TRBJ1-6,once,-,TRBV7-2,CASSHYAPGVSLGSPLHF,TGTGCCAGCAGCCATTATGCCCCGGGTGTGTCCTTAGGATCACCCCTCCACTTT
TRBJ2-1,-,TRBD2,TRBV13,CASSLPPGERGYNEQFF,TGTGCCAGCAGCTTACCCCCGGGGGAGCGGGGTTACAATGAGCAGTTCTTC
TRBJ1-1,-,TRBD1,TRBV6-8,CASSPPGQGAVGTEAFF,TGTGCCAGCAGTCCACCGGGACAGGGGGCGGTAGGTACTGAAGCTTTCTTT
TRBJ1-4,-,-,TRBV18,CASSPPRGTDEKLFF,TGTGCCAGCTCACCACCCCGCGGGACGGATGAAAAACTGTTTTTT
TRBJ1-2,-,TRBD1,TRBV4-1,CASSHPSTGDYGYTF,TGCGCCAGCAGCCACCCTTCTACAGGGGACTATGGCTACACCTTC
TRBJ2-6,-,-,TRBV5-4,CATPWARQLSGANVLTF,TGTGCCACCCCCTGGGCCCGACAACTCTCTGGGGCCAACGTCCTGACTTTC
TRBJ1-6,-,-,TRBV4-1,CASSQVSQENSPLHF,TGCGCCAGCAGCCAAGTATCACAGGAAAATTCACCCCTCCACTTT
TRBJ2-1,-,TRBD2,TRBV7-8,CASSPRLAGIYNEQFF,TGTGCCAGCAGCCCGAGACTAGCGGGTATATACAATGAGCAGTTCTTC
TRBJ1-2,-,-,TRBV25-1,CASSEGGGYTF,TGTGCCAGCAGTGAAGGAGGCGGCTACACCTTC
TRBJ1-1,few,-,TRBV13,CASSSNVGDRAFF,TGTGCCAGCAGCTCGAATGTAGGGGATCGAGCTTTCTTT
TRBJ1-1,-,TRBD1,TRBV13,CASSKDRGIGNTEAFF,TGTGCCAGCAGCAAAGACAGGGGCATAGGGAACACTGAAGCTTTCTTT
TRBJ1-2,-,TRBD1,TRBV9,CASSAGQGDNYGYTF,TGTGCCAGCAGCGCCGGCCAGGGGGATAACTATGGCTACACCTTC
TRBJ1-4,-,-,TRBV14,CASNQAGGAEKLFF,TGTGCCAGCAACCAAGCGGGAGGGGCTGAAAAACTGTTTTTT
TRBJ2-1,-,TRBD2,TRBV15,CATSTRTSGGDEQFF,TGTGCCACCAGCACTCGGACTAGCGGGGGCGATGAGCAGTTCTTC
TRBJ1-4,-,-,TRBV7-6,CASSKRPAVAKLFF,TGTGCCAGCAGCAAAAGGCCCGCGGTAGCAAAACTGTTTTTT
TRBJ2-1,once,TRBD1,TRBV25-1,CASSSRDSYNEQFF,TGTGCCAGCAGTTCCCGGGACAGCTACAATGAGCAGTTCTTC
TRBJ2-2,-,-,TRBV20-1,CSAIYTGELFF,TGCAGTGCTATATATACCGGGGAGCTGTTTTTT
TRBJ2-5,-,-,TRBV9,CASSLEGGTGETQYF,TGTGCCAGCAGTCTTGAAGGCGGGACGGGGGAGACCCAGTACTTC
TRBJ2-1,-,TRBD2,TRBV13,CASSSLAGGRDEQFF,TGTGCCAGCAGCTCACTAGCGGGGGGGCGGGATGAGCAGTTCTTC
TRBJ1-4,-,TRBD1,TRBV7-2,CASSGYRGLGEKLFF,TGTGCCAGCAGCGGATACAGGGGCCTCGGTGAAAAACTGTTTTTT
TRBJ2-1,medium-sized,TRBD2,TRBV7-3,CASSLVASGGINEQFF,TGTGCCAGCAGCTTAGTAGCTAGCGGGGGAATAAATGAGCAGTTCTTC
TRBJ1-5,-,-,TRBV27,CASSKQGWGQPQHF,TGTGCCAGCAGTAAACAGGGTTGGGGTCAGCCCCAGCATTTT
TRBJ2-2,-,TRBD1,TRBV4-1,CASSPGQGNGELFF,TGCGCCAGCAGCCCGGGACAGGGTAACGGGGAGCTGTTTTTT
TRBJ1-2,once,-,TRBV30,CAWSEFGEDYGYTF,TGTGCCTGGAGTGAGTTCGGGGAGGACTATGGCTACACCTTC
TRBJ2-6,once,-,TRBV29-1,CSVPGDFGANVLTF,TGCAGCGTCCCAGGGGATTTTGGGGCCAACGTCCTGACTTTC
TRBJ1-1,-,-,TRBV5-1,CASSFGVGENTEAFF,TGCGCCAGCAGTTTCGGGGTTGGAGAGAACACTGAAGCTTTCTTT
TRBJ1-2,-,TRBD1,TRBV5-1,CASSLLGTDYYGYTF,TGCGCCAGCAGCTTGCTCGGGACAGACTACTATGGCTACACCTTC
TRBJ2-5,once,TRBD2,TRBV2,CASTHPGEGHQETQYF,TGTGCCAGCACTCACCCTGGGGAGGGGCACCAAGAGACCCAGTACTTC
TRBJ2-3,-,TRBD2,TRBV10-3,CAILGTSGGNTDTQYF,TGTGCCATCCTAGGGACTAGCGGGGGGAACACAGATACGCAGTATTTT
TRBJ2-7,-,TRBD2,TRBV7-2,CASTRGGAYEQYF,TGTGCCAGCACCCGCGGGGGGGCGTACGAGCAGTACTTC
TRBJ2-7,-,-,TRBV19,CASSRGYEQYF,TGTGCCAGTAGTAGAGGGTACGAGCAGTACTTC
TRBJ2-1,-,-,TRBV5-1,CASSLPRSDEQFF,TGCGCCAGCAGCTTGCCTCGTTCGGATGAGCAGTTCTTC
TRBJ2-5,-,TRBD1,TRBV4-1,CASSHPRTGTQETQYF,TGCGCCAGCAGCCACCCCAGGACAGGGACTCAAGAGACCCAGTACTTC
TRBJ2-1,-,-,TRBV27,CASSLGSRNEQFF,TGTGCCAGCAGTTTGGGCAGCCGCAATGAGCAGTTCTTC
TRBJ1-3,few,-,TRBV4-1,CASSQDPGGRPGNTIYF,TGCGCCAGCAGCCAAGACCCCGGGGGGCGGCCTGGAAACACCATATATTTT
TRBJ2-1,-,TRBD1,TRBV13,CASSPPTGPSRKEQFF,TGTGCCAGCAGCCCCCCGACAGGGCCCAGCCGCAAAGAGCAGTTCTTC
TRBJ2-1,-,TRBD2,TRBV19,CASSIGGGGGGPFNEQFF,TGTGCCAGTAGTATAGGAGGCGGAGGCGGGGGGCCTTTCAATGAGCAGTTCTTC
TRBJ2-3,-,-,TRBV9,CASSYTSARTDTQYF,TGTGCCAGCAGCTATACTAGTGCCCGCACAGATACGCAGTATTTT
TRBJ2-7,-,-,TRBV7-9,CASSPVSGYEQYF,TGTGCCAGCAGCCCCGTGTCGGGGTACGAGCAGTACTTC
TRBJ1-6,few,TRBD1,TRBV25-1,CASGQGANSPLHF,TGTGCCAGCGGACAGGGGGCCAATTCACCCCTCCACTTT
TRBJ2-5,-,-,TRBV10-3,CAISDAMRSEETQYF,TGTGCCATCAGTGATGCAATGAGGTCGGAAGAGACCCAGTACTTC
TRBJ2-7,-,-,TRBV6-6,CASSYAGSSYEQYF,TGTGCCAGCAGTTACGCTGGGAGCTCCTACGAGCAGTACTTC
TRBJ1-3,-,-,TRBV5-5,CASTSGNTIYF,TGTGCCAGCACCTCGGGGAACACCATATATTTT
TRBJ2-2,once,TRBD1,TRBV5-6,CASSLGTGVSTGELFF,TGTGCCAGCAGCTTGGGCACAGGGGTCTCCACCGGGGAGCTGTTTTTT
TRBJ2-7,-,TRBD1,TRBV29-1,CSVVEAGGNFYEQYF,TGCAGCGTTGTGGAGGCAGGGGGCAATTTTTACGAGCAGTACTTC
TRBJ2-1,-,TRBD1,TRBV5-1,CASHLNGQGNEQFF,TGCGCCAGCCACTTAAATGGACAGGGCAATGAGCAGTTCTTC
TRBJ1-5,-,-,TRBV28,CASSFEGGVVSQPQHF,TGTGCCAGCAGTTTTGAAGGGGGGGTGGTGAGTCAGCCCCAGCATTTT
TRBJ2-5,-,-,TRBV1,CTSSQEGASGGAIETQYF,TGCACCAGCAGCCAAGAGGGTGCCAGCGGGGGGGCAATTGAGACCCAGTACTTC